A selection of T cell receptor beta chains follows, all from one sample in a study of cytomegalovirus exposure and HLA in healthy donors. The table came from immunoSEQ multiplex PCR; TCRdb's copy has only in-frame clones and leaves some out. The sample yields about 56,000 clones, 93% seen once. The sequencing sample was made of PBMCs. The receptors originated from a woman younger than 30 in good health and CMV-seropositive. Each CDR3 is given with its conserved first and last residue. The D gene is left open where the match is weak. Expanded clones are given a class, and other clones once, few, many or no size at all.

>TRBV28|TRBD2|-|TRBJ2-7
CASSSGGDYEQYF
TGTGCCAGCAGTTCCGGGGGGGACTACGAGCAGTACTTC
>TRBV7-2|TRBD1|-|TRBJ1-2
CASSFYIPGQGGYTF
TGTGCCAGCAGCTTTTATATACCCGGACAGGGTGGCTACACCTTC
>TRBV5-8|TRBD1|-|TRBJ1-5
CASSPGQGRGNQPQHF
TGTGCCAGCAGCCCGGGACAGGGAAGGGGCAATCAGCCCCAGCATTTT
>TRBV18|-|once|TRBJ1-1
CASSPGQTEAFF
TGTGCCAGCTCACCAGGACAGACTGAAGCTTTCTTT
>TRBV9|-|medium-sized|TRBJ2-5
CASSEDDRAQYF
TGTGCCAGCAGCGAGGACGACAGAGCCCAGTACTTC
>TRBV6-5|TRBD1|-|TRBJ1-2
CASSSTYRGNYGYTF
TGTGCCAGCAGCAGCACGTACAGGGGGAACTATGGCTACACCTTC
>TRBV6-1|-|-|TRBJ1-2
CASSEPPVPYGYTF
TGTGCCAGCAGTGAACCTCCCGTCCCTTATGGCTACACCTTC
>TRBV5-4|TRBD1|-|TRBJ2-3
CASSRNKQGARLTDTQYF
TGTGCCAGCAGCCGCAATAAACAGGGGGCTAGGTTGACAGATACGCAGTATTTT
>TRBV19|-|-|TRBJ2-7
CASSGGSYEQYF
TGTGCCAGTAGCGGGGGCTCCTACGAGCAGTACTTC
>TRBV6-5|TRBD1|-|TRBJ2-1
CASQGGTGLYNEQFF
TGTGCCAGCCAGGGCGGGACAGGGTTATACAATGAGCAGTTCTTC
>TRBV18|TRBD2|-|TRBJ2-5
CASSPPGLAGLGTQYF
TGTGCCAGCTCACCACCTGGACTAGCGGGGCTAGGGACCCAGTACTTC
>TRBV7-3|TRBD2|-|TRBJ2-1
CASSPLAGGAGEQFF
TGTGCCAGCAGCCCACTCGCGGGGGGGGCCGGTGAGCAGTTCTTC
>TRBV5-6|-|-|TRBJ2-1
CASSSSGTQFF
TGTGCCAGCAGCTCCTCCGGGACACAGTTCTTC
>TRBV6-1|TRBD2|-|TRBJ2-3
CASSDPTGGLAYTQYF
TGTGCCAGCAGTGACCCGACCGGGGGACTAGCGTATACGCAGTATTTT
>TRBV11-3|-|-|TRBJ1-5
CASSYGQQNQPQHF
TGTGCCAGCAGCTACGGACAGCAAAATCAGCCCCAGCATTTT
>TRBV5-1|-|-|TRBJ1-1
CASSPTDTGTEAFF
TGCGCCAGCAGCCCAACGGACACTGGCACTGAAGCTTTCTTT
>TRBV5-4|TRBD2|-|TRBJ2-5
CASSLAWTSGQETQYF
TGTGCCAGCAGCTTGGCCTGGACTAGCGGGCAAGAGACCCAGTACTTC
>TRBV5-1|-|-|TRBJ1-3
CASKEGSSGNTIYF
TGCGCCAGCAAGGAGGGTAGCTCTGGAAACACCATATATTTT
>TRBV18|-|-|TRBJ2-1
CASSPDTRNEQFF
TGTGCCAGCTCACCGGACACCCGTAATGAGCAGTTCTTC
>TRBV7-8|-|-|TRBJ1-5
CASSLEWEGSNQPQHF
TGTGCCAGCAGCTTAGAATGGGAGGGAAGCAATCAGCCCCAGCATTTT
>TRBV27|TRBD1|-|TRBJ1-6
CASSSGQGGRNSPLHF
TGTGCCAGCAGTTCGGGACAGGGTGGGAGAAATTCACCCCTCCACTTT
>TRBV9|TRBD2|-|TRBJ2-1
CASSVAASGGYNEQFF
TGTGCCAGCAGCGTAGCTGCCAGCGGGGGCTACAATGAGCAGTTCTTC
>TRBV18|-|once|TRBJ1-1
CASSTMSQVYTEAFF
TGTGCCAGCTCTACCATGTCTCAGGTTTACACTGAAGCTTTCTTT
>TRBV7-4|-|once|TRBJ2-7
CASSPIRGGDSLPEQYF
TGTGCCAGCAGCCCGATTCGGGGGGGGGACAGCCTTCCGGAGCAGTACTTC
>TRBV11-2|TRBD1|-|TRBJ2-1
CASSLGTGVYNEQFF
TGTGCCAGCAGCTTAGGGACAGGGGTATACAATGAGCAGTTCTTC
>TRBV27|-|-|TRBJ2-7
CASSPYPGEQYF
TGTGCCAGCAGTCCCTACCCGGGCGAGCAGTACTTC
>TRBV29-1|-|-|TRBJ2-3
CSAQGFLRTDTQYF
TGCAGCGCTCAGGGGTTTCTGCGGACAGATACGCAGTATTTT
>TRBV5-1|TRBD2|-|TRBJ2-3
CASTLAGGITDTQYF
TGCGCCAGCACCCTAGCGGGGGGGATTACGGATACGCAGTATTTT
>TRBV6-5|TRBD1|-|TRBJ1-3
CASSPQGVGNTIYF
TGTGCCAGCAGTCCACAGGGGGTTGGAAACACCATATATTTT